This is a list of T cell receptor beta chains from one sample in a study of T cells in Graves' hyperthyroidism and ophthalmopathy. TCRdb reprocessed the multiplex PCR reads via MiXCR and lists one record per CDR3 protein. This sample has approximately 600,000 distinct CDR3 sequences, with 16% found just once. The sequenced sample consisted of blood. All receptors derive from a woman in her 30s with Graves' hyperthyroidism. The CDR3 runs from the conserved cysteine through the conserved F or W. Part of the rows lack a size; the others show once, few, many or a class for expanded clones.

j_gene: TRBJ1-3
v_gene: TRBV12-3/TRBV12-4
abundance: few
CDR3aa: CASSFGPDTIYF

j_gene: TRBJ1-2
v_gene: TRBV25-1
abundance: NA
CDR3aa: CASSESDRYYGYTF

j_gene: TRBJ2-2
v_gene: TRBV11-2
abundance: NA
CDR3aa: CASSFHRTNTGELFF

j_gene: TRBJ2-7
v_gene: TRBV28
abundance: many
CDR3aa: CASKSPLEQYF

j_gene: TRBJ2-5
v_gene: TRBV7-2
abundance: many
CDR3aa: CASSLGDLAGGFRETQYF

j_gene: TRBJ2-1
v_gene: TRBV6-2/TRBV6-3
abundance: many
CDR3aa: CASRFGQFGNEQFF

j_gene: TRBJ1-6
v_gene: TRBV2
abundance: many
CDR3aa: CASSVDSPLHF

j_gene: TRBJ2-7
v_gene: TRBV12-3/TRBV12-4
abundance: many
CDR3aa: CASSLGLDSFEQYF

j_gene: TRBJ2-7
v_gene: TRBV14
abundance: NA
CDR3aa: CASSLGQGNLYEQYF

j_gene: TRBJ1-6
v_gene: TRBV18
abundance: NA
CDR3aa: CASSRIGSNNSPLHF

j_gene: TRBJ1-3
v_gene: TRBV12-3/TRBV12-4
abundance: many
CDR3aa: CATNLYSGNTIYF

j_gene: TRBJ2-7
v_gene: TRBV29-1
abundance: many
CDR3aa: CSVGGGGGMKYEQYF

j_gene: TRBJ1-1
v_gene: TRBV11-2
abundance: many
CDR3aa: CASSLVGQGGTEAFF

j_gene: TRBJ2-1
v_gene: TRBV6-1
abundance: NA
CDR3aa: CATGVAGAGNEQFF

j_gene: TRBJ1-2
v_gene: TRBV2
abundance: many
CDR3aa: CASHERYSVTVNYGYTF

j_gene: TRBJ2-6
v_gene: TRBV6-1
abundance: few
CDR3aa: CAILTGANVLTF

j_gene: TRBJ1-1
v_gene: TRBV27
abundance: many
CDR3aa: CASSLLFRGREAFF

j_gene: TRBJ2-7
v_gene: TRBV6-6
abundance: many
CDR3aa: CASSYSRSSYEQYF

j_gene: TRBJ2-3
v_gene: TRBV6-1
abundance: few
CDR3aa: CASSGGRAPDTQYF

j_gene: TRBJ1-5
v_gene: TRBV28
abundance: few
CDR3aa: CASSHTGISRLGNQPQHF

j_gene: TRBJ1-2
v_gene: TRBV19
abundance: NA
CDR3aa: CASSDRGDYGYTF

j_gene: TRBJ2-1
v_gene: TRBV11-2
abundance: NA
CDR3aa: CASSFEGGVEQFF

j_gene: TRBJ2-1
v_gene: TRBV4-2
abundance: once
CDR3aa: CASSLLLASEQFF

j_gene: TRBJ2-4
v_gene: TRBV28
abundance: NA
CDR3aa: CASSSPSSSGHRAKNIQYF

j_gene: TRBJ1-2
v_gene: TRBV20-1
abundance: few
CDR3aa: CSARDWAGAYYGCTF

j_gene: TRBJ2-1
v_gene: TRBV5-1
abundance: many
CDR3aa: CASSPIAPSTYNEQFF

j_gene: TRBJ2-2
v_gene: TRBV27
abundance: few
CDR3aa: CASRPQGAGELFF

j_gene: TRBJ1-1
v_gene: TRBV20-1
abundance: many
CDR3aa: CSAQTQGGGEAFF

j_gene: TRBJ2-5
v_gene: TRBV6-1
abundance: many
CDR3aa: CASSEELRGQETQYF

j_gene: TRBJ2-1
v_gene: TRBV9
abundance: NA
CDR3aa: CASKQGANDEQFF

j_gene: TRBJ2-7
v_gene: TRBV3-1
abundance: many
CDR3aa: CASSQGPSGFYEQYF

j_gene: TRBJ2-2
v_gene: TRBV15
abundance: NA
CDR3aa: CATSNRGQNTGELFF

j_gene: TRBJ1-5
v_gene: TRBV5-5
abundance: few
CDR3aa: CASSVTPDSNQPQHF

j_gene: TRBJ2-1
v_gene: TRBV20-1
abundance: NA
CDR3aa: CSAGLAGDIGNEQCF

j_gene: TRBJ2-1
v_gene: TRBV4-1
abundance: few
CDR3aa: CASSHPSRSSYNEQFF

j_gene: TRBJ2-3
v_gene: TRBV20-1
abundance: many
CDR3aa: CSARDVGRTDTQYF

j_gene: TRBJ1-2
v_gene: TRBV6-5
abundance: NA
CDR3aa: CASSYGLPNYGYTF

j_gene: TRBJ1-5
v_gene: TRBV20-1
abundance: NA
CDR3aa: CSARGREGNQPQHF

j_gene: TRBJ2-1
v_gene: TRBV4-1
abundance: NA
CDR3aa: CASSQVQAGGVDEQFF

j_gene: TRBJ1-2
v_gene: TRBV18
abundance: many
CDR3aa: CASSPSANYGYTF

j_gene: TRBJ2-2
v_gene: TRBV30
abundance: many
CDR3aa: CAWSPNLAGELFF

j_gene: TRBJ1-4
v_gene: TRBV6-1
abundance: few
CDR3aa: CASSAGLSTEKLFF

j_gene: TRBJ2-2
v_gene: TRBV11-2
abundance: NA
CDR3aa: CASSPRTYNTGELFF

j_gene: TRBJ2-7
v_gene: TRBV20-1
abundance: many
CDR3aa: CSTVTSGNYEQYF

j_gene: TRBJ2-5
v_gene: TRBV3-1
abundance: NA
CDR3aa: CASSGRLAAPGETQYF

j_gene: TRBJ1-6
v_gene: TRBV7-2
abundance: many
CDR3aa: CASSLVGSPLHF

j_gene: TRBJ2-7
v_gene: TRBV27
abundance: NA
CDR3aa: CASSSPLAGGEQYF

j_gene: TRBJ2-5
v_gene: TRBV20-1
abundance: NA
CDR3aa: CSAPLYRGSNPTQYF

j_gene: TRBJ2-3
v_gene: TRBV20-1
abundance: many
CDR3aa: CSARASGRGNTQYF

j_gene: TRBJ2-7
v_gene: TRBV12-3/TRBV12-4
abundance: many
CDR3aa: CASSLGGTEQYF

j_gene: TRBJ2-7
v_gene: TRBV2
abundance: many
CDR3aa: CASSGLGAYEQYF

j_gene: TRBJ2-1
v_gene: TRBV5-1
abundance: NA
CDR3aa: CASSRGTSGISYNEQFF

j_gene: TRBJ1-1
v_gene: TRBV19
abundance: few
CDR3aa: CASSNDRRRGNTEAFF